This T cell receptor beta chain was recovered during a study of T cells after yellow fever vaccination. Points from the study as a whole: Post-booster reappearance was seen for most primary-vaccination clones (around 96% CD4, roughly 86% CD8). A limited proportion of clonotypes was detected within both the CD4 and CD8 compartments.

This clonotype came up a few times. Its antigen is currently unknown. This CDR3 has 14 residues. Trimming removed 0 bases from V and 9 bases from J; junction bases left unmatched: 7. CDR1 and CDR2 from the germline V gene are DFQATT and SNEGSKA (reference sequence). TCRdb processed the 5' RACE reads anew with MiXCR; each CDR3 protein has one entry. The data show approximately 550,000 distinct CDR3 sequences, approximately 13% seen once. This receptor was taken from a man in his thirties or forties who received the YFV17D yellow fever vaccine. The chain uses TRBV20-1 and TRBJ2-5, with TRBD2 matching over 10 bases. Source: PBMCs, taken on the day of the yellow fever booster vaccination. DNA for the CDR3: TGCAGTGCTAGAGAGTCTAGCGGGAGTTCGTCCCAGTACTTC. Translated: CSARESSGSSSQYF.